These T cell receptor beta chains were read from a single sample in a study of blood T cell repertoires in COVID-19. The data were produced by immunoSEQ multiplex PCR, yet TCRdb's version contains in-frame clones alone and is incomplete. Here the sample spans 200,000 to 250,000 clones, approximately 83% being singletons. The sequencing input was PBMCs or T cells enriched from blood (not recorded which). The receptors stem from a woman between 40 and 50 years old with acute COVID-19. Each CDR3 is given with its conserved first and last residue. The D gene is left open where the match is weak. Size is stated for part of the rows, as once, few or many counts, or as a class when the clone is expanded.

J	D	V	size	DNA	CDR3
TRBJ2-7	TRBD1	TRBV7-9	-	TGTGCCAGCAGCTTATTTGGGACAGGGGTGCCCCGCTTC	CASSLFGTGVPRF
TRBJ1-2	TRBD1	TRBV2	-	TGTGCCAGCAGCCGGGACAGTAGGACTAACTATGGCTACACCTTC	CASSRDSRTNYGYTF
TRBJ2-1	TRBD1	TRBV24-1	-	TGTGCCACCAGTGAGTCCGGGACAGGAATTTTTCGAGAGCAGTTCTTC	CATSESGTGIFREQFF
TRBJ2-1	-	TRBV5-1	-	TGCGCCAGCAGCGGAGCAGGGGCCGCGACTGAGCAGTTCTTC	CASSGAGAATEQFF
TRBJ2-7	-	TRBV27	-	TGTGCCAGCAGAATTAACAGGGATTACTACGAGCAGTACTTC	CASRINRDYYEQYF
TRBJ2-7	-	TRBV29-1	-	TGCAGCGTTGAAGGGGGCGGGGACGAGCAGTACTTC	CSVEGGGDEQYF
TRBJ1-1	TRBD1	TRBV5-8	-	TGTGCCAGCAGCTCGGGACAGCCGAGGGCTTTCTTT	CASSSGQPRAFF
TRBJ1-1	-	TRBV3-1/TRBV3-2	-	TGTGCCAGCAGCCAGGGAGGAAGGAACACTGAAGCTTTCTTT	CASSQGGRNTEAFF
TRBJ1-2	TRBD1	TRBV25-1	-	TGTGCCAGCAGGGAGACAGGGGGCCCTAGCTATGGCTACACCTTC	CASRETGGPSYGYTF
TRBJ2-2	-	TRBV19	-	TGTGCCAGTAGTATAGTGGTGGGGGCCGGGACCGGGGAGCTGTTTTTT	CASSIVVGAGTGELFF
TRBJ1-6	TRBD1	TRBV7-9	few	TGTGCCAGCAGCCAAGCGGACAGGGGGGTATCACCCCTCCACTTT	CASSQADRGVSPLHF
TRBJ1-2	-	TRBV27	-	TGTGCCAGCAGTCGGACATACAACTATGGCTACACCTTC	CASSRTYNYGYTF
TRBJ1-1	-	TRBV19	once	TGTGCCAGTAGCCCCGCCGGAGGGAACACTGAAGCTTTCTTT	CASSPAGGNTEAFF
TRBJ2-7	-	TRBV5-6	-	TGTGCCAGCAGCTTGTGGAGAGGACACTCCTACGAGCAGTACTTC	CASSLWRGHSYEQYF